This T cell receptor (beta chain) was retrieved from a study of cytomegalovirus exposure and HLA in healthy donors. Study results and limitations: The authors listed approximately 150 TCR beta chains as cytomegalovirus-associated.

This table comes from immunoSEQ multiplex PCR, and its TCRdb copy is limited to in-frame clones, with some not included. The sample carries roughly 150,000 clones, roughly nine tenths recorded once. Trimming removed 2 bases at V and 1 base at J, with 11 bases between. CDR3 length: 15 amino acids. Germline V gene sequence: CDR1 ENHRY, CDR2 SYGVKD. Worth noting for this clone: Its antigen is not identified.

The sequenced material came from PBMCs. V gene TRBV10-3 combines with J gene TRBJ1-1, with a possible D match to TRBD1 (5 bases). The receptor comes from a woman in her twenties or thirties in good health and CMV-seronegative. CDR3 sequence: CAISELGTENTEAFF. DNA of the CDR3: TGTGCCATCAGTGAGCTAGGGACGGAGAACACTGAAGCTTTCTTT.